This entry is about one T cell receptor (beta chain). Antigen: not known. The data were taken from a study of T-cell memory formation after mild COVID-19. Findings and limits, study-wide: Cross-reactive memory seemingly joined, as some responding clones were found in pre-infection memory.

MiXCR, applied by TCRdb to the 5' RACE reads, yields one record per CDR3 protein. The top ten clones hold approximately 13% of a sample with a few hundred thousand distinct CDR3 sequences, 25% to 30% of them seen once. The length of the CDR3 is 12 residues. The germline gives CDR1 SGHRS, CDR2 YFSETQ. The V end lost 4 bases, the J end lost 6 bases, and 10 bases lay between the germline ends. The receptor was isolated from an adult woman who had mild COVID-19 (a few samples of this study predate the infection). Cell type and time point are not known. The sample was PBMCs or a T cell subset sorted from them (not recorded which). V and J are TRBV5-1 and TRBJ1-1; D is perhaps TRBD1 (5 bases). In DNA, the CDR3 is TGCGCCAGCAGCCCCAAAGGGGCTGAAGCTTTCTTT. Translating gives CASSPKGAEAFF.